This T cell receptor (beta chain) was identified during a study of cytomegalovirus exposure and HLA in healthy donors. This clone was detected a few times. At the DNA level, this CDR3 is encoded by other sequences in the same sample as well. The CDR3 contains 13 residues. Germline assignment: CDR1 MNHEY and CDR2 SVGAGI. With 5 bases clipped from V and 4 bases from J, the junction kept 2 bases outside the gene matches. This PCR relied on a set of 60 Vbeta primers and 13 Jbeta primers. Repertoires were generated with immunoSEQ multiplex PCR, while TCRdb's copy carries only in-frame clones and drops some. The table has 90,000 to 130,000 clones, less than 85% seen once.

This sequence originates from a young man in good health and CMV-seropositive. V and J are TRBV6-5 and TRBJ1-2; 9 bases match TRBD1. Sequencing input: PBMCs. The CDR3 DNA reads TGTGCCAGCAGTCCGACAGGGGGCTATGGCTACACCTTC. Its translation is CASSPTGGYGYTF.